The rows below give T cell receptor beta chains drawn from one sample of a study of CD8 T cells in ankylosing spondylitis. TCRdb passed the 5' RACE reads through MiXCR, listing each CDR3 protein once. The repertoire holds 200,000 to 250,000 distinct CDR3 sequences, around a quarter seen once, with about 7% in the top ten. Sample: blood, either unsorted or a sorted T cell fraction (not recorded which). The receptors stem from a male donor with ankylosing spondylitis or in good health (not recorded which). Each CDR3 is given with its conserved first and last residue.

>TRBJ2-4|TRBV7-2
CASSLEVRGFQYF
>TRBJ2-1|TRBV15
CATSRGRVGNEQFF
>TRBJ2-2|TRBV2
CASTGDGNTLAGELFF
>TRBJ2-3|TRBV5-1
CASSLAGKVPDTQYF
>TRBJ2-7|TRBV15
CATSSGRQSSYEQYF
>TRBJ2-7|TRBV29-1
CSVLDRTWEQYF
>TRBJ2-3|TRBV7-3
CASSEHSGRSGGTQYF
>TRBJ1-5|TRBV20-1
CSADGGGSQPQHF
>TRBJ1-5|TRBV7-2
CASSNSLTGRSNQPQHF
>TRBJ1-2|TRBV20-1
CSARDGTAVYGYTF
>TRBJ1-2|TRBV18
CASSPSRGLGYTF
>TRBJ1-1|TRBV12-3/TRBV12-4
CASSLAGGAEAFF
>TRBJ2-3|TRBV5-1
CASSRQAPDTQYF
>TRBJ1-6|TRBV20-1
CSARATGNYNSPLHF
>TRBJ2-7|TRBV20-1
CSARLSGQGTEQYF
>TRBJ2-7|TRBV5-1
CASSLRFGEDEQYF
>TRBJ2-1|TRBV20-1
CSAPQLAGGPNEQFF
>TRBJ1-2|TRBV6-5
CASSYQPDGDYGYTF
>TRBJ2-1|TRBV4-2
CASSLTPPGGWFGSTGRDEQFF
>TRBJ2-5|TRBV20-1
CSARLAGRQETQYF
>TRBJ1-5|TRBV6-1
CASMTGARQPQHF
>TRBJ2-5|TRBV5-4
CASSSGTIGTQYF
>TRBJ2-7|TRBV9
CASSVAPAGEIYEQYF
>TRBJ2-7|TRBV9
CASSVGARGTYEQYF
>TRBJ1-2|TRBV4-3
CASSQDYENSFYGYTF
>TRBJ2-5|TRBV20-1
CSASPSETQYF
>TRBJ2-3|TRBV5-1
CASSLEPSPDTQYF
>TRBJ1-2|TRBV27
CASSSELQGARGYTF
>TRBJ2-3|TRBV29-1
CSVEAGLTTQYF
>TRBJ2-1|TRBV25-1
CASSVAQGLDPNEQFF